This TCR beta chain was retrieved from a study of vaccination and CD4 T cells after COVID-19. Study overall: Nasal swab PCR showed SARS-CoV-2 in convalescent patients, under 10 with mild and one with severe disease. Following dose two, a median 72 days (range 14 to 241) passed before post-vaccine samples were taken. Cells received overlapping spike peptides from SARS-CoV-2, HCoV-NL63, HCoV-OC43 and HCoV-229E as stimulation.

The Oncomine TCR Beta short-read assay was applied to DNA of cultured CD4+ T cells. TCRdb processed the PCR reads anew with MiXCR; each CDR3 protein has one entry. The table lists more than 15,000 distinct CDR3 sequences, around 60% of them singletons. V gave up 4 bases and J gave up 0 bases, with 5 bases separating them. Germline lookup yields CDR1 SNHLY and CDR2 FYNNEI. The CDR3 consists of 13 residues. For this clonotype: Its cognate antigen is unknown.

Treatment defined: roughly 10-day PBMC culture with coronavirus spike peptide pools or control peptides (ViraFEST assay). V and J are TRBV2 and TRBJ2-3, with no clear D. The clonotype comes from a human donor who had recovered from COVID-19. Sequencing used CD4+ T cells from blood, cultured in vitro. The CDR3 loop is CASSVDSTDTQYF. In nucleotides, the CDR3 is TGTGCCAGCAGTGTCGATAGCACAGATACGCAGTATTTT.